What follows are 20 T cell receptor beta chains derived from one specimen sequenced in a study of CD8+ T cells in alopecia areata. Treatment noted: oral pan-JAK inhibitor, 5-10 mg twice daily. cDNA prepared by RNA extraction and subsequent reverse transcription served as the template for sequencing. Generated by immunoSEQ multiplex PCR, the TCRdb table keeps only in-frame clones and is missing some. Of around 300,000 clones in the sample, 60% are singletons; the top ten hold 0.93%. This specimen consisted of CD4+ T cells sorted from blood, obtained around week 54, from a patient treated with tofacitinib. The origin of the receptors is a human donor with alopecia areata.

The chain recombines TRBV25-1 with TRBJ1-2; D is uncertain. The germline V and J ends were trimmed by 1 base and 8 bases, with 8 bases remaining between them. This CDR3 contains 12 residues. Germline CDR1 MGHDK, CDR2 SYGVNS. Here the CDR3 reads CASSELKGGYTF. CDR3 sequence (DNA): TGTGCCAGCAGTGAATTGAAGGGCGGCTACACCTTC.

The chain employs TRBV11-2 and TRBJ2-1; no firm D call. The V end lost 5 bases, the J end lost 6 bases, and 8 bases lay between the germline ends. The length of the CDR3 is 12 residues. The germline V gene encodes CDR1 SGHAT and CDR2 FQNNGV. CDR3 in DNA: TGTGCCAGCAGCCGAGGCTTCAATGAGCAGTTCTTC. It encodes CASSRGFNEQFF.

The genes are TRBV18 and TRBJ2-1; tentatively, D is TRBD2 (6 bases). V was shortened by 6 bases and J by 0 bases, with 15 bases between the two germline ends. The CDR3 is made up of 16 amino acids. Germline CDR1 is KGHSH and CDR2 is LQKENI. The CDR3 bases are TGTGCCAGCTCCCCCGGGACTTTCAGCTCCTACAATGAGCAGTTCTTC. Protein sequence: CASSPGTFSSYNEQFF.

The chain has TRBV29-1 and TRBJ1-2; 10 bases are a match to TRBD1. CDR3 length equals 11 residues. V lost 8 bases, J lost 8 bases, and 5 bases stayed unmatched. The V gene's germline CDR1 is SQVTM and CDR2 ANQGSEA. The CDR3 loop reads CSTGTGDGYTF. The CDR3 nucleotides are TGCAGCACCGGGACAGGGGACGGCTACACCTTC. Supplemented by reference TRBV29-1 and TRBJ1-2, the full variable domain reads SAVISQKPSRDICQRGTSLTIQCQVDSQVTMMFWYRQQPGQSLTLIATANQGSEATYESGFVIDKFPISRPNLTFSTLTVSNMSPEDSSIYLCSTGTGDGYTFGSGTRLTVV.

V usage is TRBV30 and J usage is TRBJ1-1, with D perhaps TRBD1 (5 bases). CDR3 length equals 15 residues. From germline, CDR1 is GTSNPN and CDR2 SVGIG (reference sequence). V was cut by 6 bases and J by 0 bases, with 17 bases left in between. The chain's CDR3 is CACHTGHPMNTEAFF. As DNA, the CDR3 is TGTGCCTGTCATACAGGACACCCCATGAACACTGAAGCTTTCTTT.

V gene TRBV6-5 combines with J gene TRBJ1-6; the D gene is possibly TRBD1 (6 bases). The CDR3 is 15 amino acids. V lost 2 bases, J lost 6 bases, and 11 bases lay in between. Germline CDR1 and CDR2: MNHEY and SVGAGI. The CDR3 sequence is CASSYLRGANSPLHF. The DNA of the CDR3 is TGTGCCAGCAGTTACCTCAGGGGCGCTAATTCACCCCTCCACTTT.

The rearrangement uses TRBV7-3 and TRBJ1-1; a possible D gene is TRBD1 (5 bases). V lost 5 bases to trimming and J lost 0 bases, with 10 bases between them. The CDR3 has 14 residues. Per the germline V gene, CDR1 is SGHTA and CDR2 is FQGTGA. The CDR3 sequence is CASSPQAMNTEAFF. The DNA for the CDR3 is TGTGCCAGCAGCCCACAGGCCATGAACACTGAAGCTTTCTTT.

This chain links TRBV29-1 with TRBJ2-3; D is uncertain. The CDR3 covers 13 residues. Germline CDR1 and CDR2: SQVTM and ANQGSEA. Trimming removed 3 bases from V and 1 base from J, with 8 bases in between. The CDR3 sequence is CSVDTPGTDTQYF. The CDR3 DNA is TGCAGCGTTGATACCCCTGGCACAGATACGCAGTATTTT.

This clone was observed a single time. CDR3: CSDSGQGLETQYF. The CDR3 nucleotides are TGCAGCGACTCGGGACAGGGATTAGAGACCCAGTACTTC. The chain links TRBV29-1 to TRBJ2-5; 9 positions agree with TRBD1. The V gene's germline CDR1 is SQVTM and CDR2 ANQGSEA. The CDR3 has 13 residues. J was trimmed by 4 bases and V by 7 bases; bases with no gene match: 7.

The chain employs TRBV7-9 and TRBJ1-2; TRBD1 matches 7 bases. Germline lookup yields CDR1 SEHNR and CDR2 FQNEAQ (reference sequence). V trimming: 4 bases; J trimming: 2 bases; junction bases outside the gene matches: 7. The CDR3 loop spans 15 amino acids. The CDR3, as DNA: TGTGCCAGCAGCTCGGGACAGAACCTCAACTATGGCTACACCTTC. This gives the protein CASSSGQNLNYGYTF.

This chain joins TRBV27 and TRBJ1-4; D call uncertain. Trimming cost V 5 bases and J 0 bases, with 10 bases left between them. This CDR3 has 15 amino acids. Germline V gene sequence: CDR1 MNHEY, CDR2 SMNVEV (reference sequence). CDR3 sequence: CASSLQSATNEKLFF. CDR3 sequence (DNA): TGTGCCAGCAGTCTCCAGTCTGCAACTAATGAAAAACTGTTTTTT. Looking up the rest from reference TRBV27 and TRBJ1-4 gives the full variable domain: EAQVTQNPRYLITVTGKKLTVTCSQNMNHEYMSWYRQDPGLGLRQIYYSMNVEVTDKGDVPEGYKVSRKEKRNFPLILESPSPNQTSLYFCASSLQSATNEKLFFGSGTQLSVL.

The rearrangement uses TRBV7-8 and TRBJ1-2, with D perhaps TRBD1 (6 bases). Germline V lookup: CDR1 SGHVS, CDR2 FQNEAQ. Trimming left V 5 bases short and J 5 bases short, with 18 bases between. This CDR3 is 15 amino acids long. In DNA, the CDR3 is TGTGCCAGCAGCGTAGAAGTAGGACAGCCGTATGGCTACACCTTC. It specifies CASSVEVGQPYGYTF. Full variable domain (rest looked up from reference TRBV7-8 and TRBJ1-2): GAGVSQSPRYKVAKRGQDVALRCDPISGHVSLFWYQQALGQGPEFLTYFQNEAQLDKSGLPSDRFFAERPEGSVSTLKIQRTQQEDSAVYLCASSVEVGQPYGYTFGSGTRLTVV.

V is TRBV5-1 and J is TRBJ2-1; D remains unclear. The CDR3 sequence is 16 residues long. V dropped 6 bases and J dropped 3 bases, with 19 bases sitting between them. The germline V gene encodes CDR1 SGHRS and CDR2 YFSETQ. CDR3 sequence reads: CASTLSAFRVYNEQFF. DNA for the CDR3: TGCGCCAGCACCCTCTCCGCGTTCCGGGTCTACAATGAGCAGTTCTTC.

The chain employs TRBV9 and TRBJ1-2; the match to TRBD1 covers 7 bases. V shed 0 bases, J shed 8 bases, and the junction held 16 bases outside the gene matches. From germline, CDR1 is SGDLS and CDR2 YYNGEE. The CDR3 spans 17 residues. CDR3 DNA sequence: TGTGCCAGCAGCGTAGCGGACTACCCGGGACAGTGGGAAGGCTACACCTTC. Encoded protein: CASSVADYPGQWEGYTF.

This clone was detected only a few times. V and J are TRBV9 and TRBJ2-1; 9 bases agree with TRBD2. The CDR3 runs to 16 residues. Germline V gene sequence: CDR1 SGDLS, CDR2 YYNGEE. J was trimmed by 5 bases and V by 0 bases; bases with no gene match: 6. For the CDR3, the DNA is TGTGCCAGCAGCGTAGAAGGGACTAGCATACACAATGAGCAGTTCTTC. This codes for CASSVEGTSIHNEQFF.

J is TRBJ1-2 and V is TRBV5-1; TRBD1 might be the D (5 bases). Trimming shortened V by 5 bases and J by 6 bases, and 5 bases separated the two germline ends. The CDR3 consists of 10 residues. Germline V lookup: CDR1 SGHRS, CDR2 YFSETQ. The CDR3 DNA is TGCGCCAGCAGAGGGGATGGCTACACCTTC. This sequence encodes CASRGDGYTF.

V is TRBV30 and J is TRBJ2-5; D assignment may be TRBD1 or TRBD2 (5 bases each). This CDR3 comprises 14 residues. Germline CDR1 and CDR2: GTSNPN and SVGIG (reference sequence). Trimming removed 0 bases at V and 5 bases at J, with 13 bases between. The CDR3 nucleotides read TGTGCCTGGAGTGTTTCGGGGCGTGGGGAGACCCAGTACTTC. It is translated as CAWSVSGRGETQYF.

CDR3 loop: CASSYSVAGGPGELFF. The CDR3 DNA follows: TGTGCCAGCAGTTACTCGGTAGCGGGGGGCCCCGGGGAGCTGTTTTTT. This chain links TRBV6-5 with TRBJ2-2; 10 bases match TRBD2. The ends lost 0 bases at V and 6 bases at J; junction bases unmatched: 4. The CDR3 spans 16 residues. Germline loops: CDR1 MNHEY, CDR2 SVGAGI.

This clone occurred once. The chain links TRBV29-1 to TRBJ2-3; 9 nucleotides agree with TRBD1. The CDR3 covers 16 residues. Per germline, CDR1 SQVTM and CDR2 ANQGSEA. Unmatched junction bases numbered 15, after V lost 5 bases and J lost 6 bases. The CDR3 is CSVLPMGQGSKDTQYF. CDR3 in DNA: TGCAGCGTTCTACCAATGGGACAGGGTTCAAAGGATACGCAGTATTTT.

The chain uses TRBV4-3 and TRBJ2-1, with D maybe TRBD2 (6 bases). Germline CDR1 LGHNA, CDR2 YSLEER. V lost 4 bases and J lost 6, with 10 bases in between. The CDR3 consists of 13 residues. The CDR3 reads CASSLASANEQFF. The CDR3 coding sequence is TGCGCCAGCAGCCTGGCTAGCGCCAATGAGCAGTTCTTC.